This paragraph covers one T cell receptor beta chain sequence. The source of the sample is a study of blood T cell repertoires in COVID-19. Repertoires were generated with immunoSEQ multiplex PCR, while TCRdb's copy carries only in-frame clones and drops some. The sample shows about 330,000 clones, over 75% of them seen only once. The material sequenced was peripheral blood. The source of this sequence is a woman in her forties or fifties with active or convalescent COVID-19.

The CDR3 here is CAGSGRPTYEQYF. Here the CDR3 DNA reads TGTGCCGGTAGCGGGCGCCCGACCTACGAGCAGTACTTC. The chain is built from TRBV6-5 and TRBJ2-7; 7 bases map to TRBD2. Germline loops: CDR1 MNHEY, CDR2 SVGAGI. The CDR3 runs to 13 residues. Trimming at V came to 11 bases and at J to 2 bases, leaving 9 bases not matched to a gene.